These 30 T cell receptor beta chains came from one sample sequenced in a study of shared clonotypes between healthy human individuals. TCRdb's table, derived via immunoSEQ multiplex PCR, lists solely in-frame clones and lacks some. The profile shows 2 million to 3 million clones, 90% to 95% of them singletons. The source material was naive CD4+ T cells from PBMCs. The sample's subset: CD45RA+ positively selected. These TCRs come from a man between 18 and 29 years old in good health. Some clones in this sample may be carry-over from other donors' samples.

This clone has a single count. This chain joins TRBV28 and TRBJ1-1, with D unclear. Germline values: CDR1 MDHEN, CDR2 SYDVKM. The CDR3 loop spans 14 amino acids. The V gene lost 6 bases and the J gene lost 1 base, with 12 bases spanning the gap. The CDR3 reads CASRTPGSNTEAFF. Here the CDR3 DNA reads TGTGCCAGCAGAACCCCCGGTTCGAACACTGAAGCTTTCTTT. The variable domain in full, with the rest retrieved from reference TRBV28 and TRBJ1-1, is DVKVTQSSRYLVKRTGEKVFLECVQDMDHENMFWYRQDPGLGLRLIYFSYDVKMKEKGDIPEGYSVSREKKERFSLILESASTNQTSMYLCASRTPGSNTEAFFGQGTRLTVV.

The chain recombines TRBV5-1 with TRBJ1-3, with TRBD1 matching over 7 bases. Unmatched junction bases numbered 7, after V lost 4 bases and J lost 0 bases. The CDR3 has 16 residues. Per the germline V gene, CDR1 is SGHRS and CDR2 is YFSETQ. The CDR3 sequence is CASSRDRSFSGNTIYF. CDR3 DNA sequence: TGCGCCAGCAGCCGGGACAGATCGTTCTCTGGAAACACCATATATTTT. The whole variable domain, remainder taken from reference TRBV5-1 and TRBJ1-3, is KAGVTQTPRYLIKTRGQQVTLSCSPISGHRSVSWYQQTPGQGLQFLFEYFSETQRNKGNFPGRFSGRQFSNSRSEMNVSTLELGDSALYLCASSRDRSFSGNTIYFGEGSWLTVV.

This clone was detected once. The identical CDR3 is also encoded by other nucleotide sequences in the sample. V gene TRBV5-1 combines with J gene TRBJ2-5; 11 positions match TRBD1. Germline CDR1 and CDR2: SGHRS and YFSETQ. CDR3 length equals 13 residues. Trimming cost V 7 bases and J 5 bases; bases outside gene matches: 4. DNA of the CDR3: TGCGCCAGCTCCGGGACAGGGGGGGAGACCCAGTACTTC. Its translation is CASSGTGGETQYF.

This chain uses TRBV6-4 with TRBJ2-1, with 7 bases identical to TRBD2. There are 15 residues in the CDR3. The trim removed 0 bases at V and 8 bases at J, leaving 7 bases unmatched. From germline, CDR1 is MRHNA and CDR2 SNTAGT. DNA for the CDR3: TGTGCCAGCAGTGACTCGAATCGGGGAGGGGATGAGCAGTTCTTC. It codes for CASSDSNRGGDEQFF.

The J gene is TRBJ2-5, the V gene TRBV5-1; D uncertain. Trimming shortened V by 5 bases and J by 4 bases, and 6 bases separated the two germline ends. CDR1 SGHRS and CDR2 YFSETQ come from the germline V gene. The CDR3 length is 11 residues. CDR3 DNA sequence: TGCGCCAGCAGGATGGTAGAGACCCAGTACTTC. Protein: CASRMVETQYF.

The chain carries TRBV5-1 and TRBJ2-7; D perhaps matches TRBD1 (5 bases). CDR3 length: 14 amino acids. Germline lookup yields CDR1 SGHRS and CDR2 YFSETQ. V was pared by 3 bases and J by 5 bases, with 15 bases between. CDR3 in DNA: TGCGCCAGCAGCTCGGTAAATCCAGGGAACGAGCAGTACTTC. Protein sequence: CASSSVNPGNEQYF.

CDR3 bases: TGTGCCAGCAGCCCTTCGACGGCTTGGGGCCCCGAGGCCCTCTACAATGAGCAGTTCTTC. Protein: CASSPSTAWGPEALYNEQFF. V gene TRBV9 combines with J gene TRBJ2-1, with a tentative D call TRBD1 (5 bases). Germline V CDR1 and CDR2: SGDLS, YYNGEE. The CDR3 runs 20 residues. The V end lost 4 bases, the J end lost 3 bases, and 29 bases lay between the germline ends.

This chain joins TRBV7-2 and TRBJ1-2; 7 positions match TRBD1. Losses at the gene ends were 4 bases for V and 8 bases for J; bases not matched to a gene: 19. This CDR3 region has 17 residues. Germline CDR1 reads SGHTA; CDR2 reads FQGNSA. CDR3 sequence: CASSYTALGVGGVGYTF. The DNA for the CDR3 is TGTGCCAGCAGCTACACAGCCCTTGGGGTAGGGGGCGTCGGCTACACCTTC.

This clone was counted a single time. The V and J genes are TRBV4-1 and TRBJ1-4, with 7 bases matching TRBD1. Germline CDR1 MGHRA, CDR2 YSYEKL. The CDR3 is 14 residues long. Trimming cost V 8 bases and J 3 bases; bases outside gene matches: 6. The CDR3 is CASRRQGSNEKLFF. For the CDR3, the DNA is TGCGCCAGCCGGCGACAGGGTTCTAATGAAAAACTGTTTTTT.

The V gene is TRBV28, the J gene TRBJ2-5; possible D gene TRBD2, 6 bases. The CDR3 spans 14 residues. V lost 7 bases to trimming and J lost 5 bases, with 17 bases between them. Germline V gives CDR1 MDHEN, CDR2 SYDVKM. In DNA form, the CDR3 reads TGTGCCAGCACCCACGGGAGTGTGGGGGAGACCCAGTACTTC. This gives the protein CASTHGSVGETQYF.

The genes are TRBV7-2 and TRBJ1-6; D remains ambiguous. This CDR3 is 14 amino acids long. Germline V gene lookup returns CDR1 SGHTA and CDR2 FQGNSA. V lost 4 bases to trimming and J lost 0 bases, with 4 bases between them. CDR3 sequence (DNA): TGTGCCAGCAGCTACAGCTCCTATAATTCACCCCTCCACTTT. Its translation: CASSYSSYNSPLHF.

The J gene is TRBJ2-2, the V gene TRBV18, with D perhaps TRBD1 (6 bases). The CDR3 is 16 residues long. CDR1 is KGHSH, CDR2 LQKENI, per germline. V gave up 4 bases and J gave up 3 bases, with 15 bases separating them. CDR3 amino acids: CASSLPGPGDTGELFF. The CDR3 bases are TGTGCCAGCTCACTCCCGGGTCCAGGGGACACCGGGGAGCTGTTTTTT.

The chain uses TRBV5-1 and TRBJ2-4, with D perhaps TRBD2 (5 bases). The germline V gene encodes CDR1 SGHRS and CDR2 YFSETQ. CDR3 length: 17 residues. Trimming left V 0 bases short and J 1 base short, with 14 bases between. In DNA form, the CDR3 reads TGCGCCAGCAGCTTGGACATACGAGGGATCGCCAAAAACATTCAGTACTTC. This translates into CASSLDIRGIAKNIQYF.

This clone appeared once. CDR3 in DNA: TGCGCCAGCAGATGGACAACTAGCTCCTACAATGAGCAGTTCTTC. Its translation: CASRWTTSSYNEQFF. The chain carries TRBV5-1 and TRBJ2-1; D possibly uses TRBD1 or TRBD2 (5 bases each). In germline, CDR1 is SGHRS, CDR2 YFSETQ. Trimming removed 5 bases from V and 0 bases from J, with 12 bases in between. The CDR3 has 15 residues.

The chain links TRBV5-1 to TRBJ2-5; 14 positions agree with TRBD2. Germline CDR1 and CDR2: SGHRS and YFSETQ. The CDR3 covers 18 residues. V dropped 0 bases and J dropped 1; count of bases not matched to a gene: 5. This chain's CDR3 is CASSLGLTSGRAQETQYF. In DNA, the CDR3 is TGCGCCAGCAGCTTGGGGTTGACTAGCGGGAGGGCCCAAGAGACCCAGTACTTC.

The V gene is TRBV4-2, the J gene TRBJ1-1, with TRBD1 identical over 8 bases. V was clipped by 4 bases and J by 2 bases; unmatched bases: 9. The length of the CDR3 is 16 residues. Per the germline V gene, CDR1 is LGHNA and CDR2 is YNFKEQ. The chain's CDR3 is CASSPQQGAANTEAFF. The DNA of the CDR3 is TGTGCCAGCAGCCCTCAGCAGGGGGCGGCTAACACTGAAGCTTTCTTT.

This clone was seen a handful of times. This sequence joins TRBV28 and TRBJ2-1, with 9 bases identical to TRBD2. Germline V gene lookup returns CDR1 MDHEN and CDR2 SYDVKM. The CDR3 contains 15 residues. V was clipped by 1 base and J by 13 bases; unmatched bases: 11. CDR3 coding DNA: TGTGCCAGCAGTTTATCCGGGGCGGGAGGGCCCTACCAGTTCTTC. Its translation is CASSLSGAGGPYQFF.

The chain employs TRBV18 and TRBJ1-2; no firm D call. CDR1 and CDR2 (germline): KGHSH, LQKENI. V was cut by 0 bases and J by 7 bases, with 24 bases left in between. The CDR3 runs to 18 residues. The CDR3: CASSPPHTVQTRLVGYTF. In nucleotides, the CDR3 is TGTGCCAGCTCACCACCGCACACGGTACAAACCAGGCTAGTTGGCTACACCTTC.

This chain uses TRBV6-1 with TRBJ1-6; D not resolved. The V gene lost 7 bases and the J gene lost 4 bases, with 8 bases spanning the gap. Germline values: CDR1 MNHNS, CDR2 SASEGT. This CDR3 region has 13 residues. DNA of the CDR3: TGTGCCAGCACCACCTCGTATAATTCACCCCTCCACTTT. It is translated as CASTTSYNSPLHF.

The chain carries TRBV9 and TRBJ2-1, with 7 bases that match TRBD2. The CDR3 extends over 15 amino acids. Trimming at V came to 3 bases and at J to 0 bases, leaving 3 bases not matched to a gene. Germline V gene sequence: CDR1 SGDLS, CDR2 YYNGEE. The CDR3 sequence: CASSAAGPSYNEQFF. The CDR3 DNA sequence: TGTGCCAGCAGCGCAGCGGGACCCTCCTACAATGAGCAGTTCTTC.

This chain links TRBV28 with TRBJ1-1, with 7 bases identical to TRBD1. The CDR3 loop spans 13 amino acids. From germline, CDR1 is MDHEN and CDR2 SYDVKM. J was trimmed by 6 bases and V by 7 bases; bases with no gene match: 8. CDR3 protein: CASIENRGAEAFF. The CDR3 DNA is TGTGCCAGCATCGAAAACAGGGGTGCTGAAGCTTTCTTT.

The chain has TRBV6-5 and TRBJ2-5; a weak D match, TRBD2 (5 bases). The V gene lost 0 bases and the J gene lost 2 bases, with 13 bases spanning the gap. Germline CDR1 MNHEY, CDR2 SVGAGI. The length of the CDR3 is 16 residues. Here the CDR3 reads CASSYSSGIRQETQYF. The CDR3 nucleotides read TGTGCCAGCAGTTACTCGTCGGGAATCCGACAAGAGACCCAGTACTTC.

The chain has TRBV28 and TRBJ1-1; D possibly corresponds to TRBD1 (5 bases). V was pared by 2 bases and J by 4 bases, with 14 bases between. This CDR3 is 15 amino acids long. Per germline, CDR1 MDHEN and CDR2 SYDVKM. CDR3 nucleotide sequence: TGTGCCAGCAGTTTACCTCCCCTTGGGGGCACTGAAGCTTTCTTT. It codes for CASSLPPLGGTEAFF. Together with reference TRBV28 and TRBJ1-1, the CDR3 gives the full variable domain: DVKVTQSSRYLVKRTGEKVFLECVQDMDHENMFWYRQDPGLGLRLIYFSYDVKMKEKGDIPEGYSVSREKKERFSLILESASTNQTSMYLCASSLPPLGGTEAFFGQGTRLTVV.

This CDR3 is CASSSIRGATDTQYF. The DNA for the CDR3 is TGTGCCAGCAGCTCAATACGGGGGGCCACAGATACGCAGTATTTT. The chain uses TRBV5-5 and TRBJ2-3; D might be TRBD2 (7 bases). Trimming removed 3 bases at V and 2 bases at J, with 13 bases between. CDR1 SGHKS and CDR2 YYEKEE come from the germline V gene (reference sequence). This CDR3 contains 15 residues.

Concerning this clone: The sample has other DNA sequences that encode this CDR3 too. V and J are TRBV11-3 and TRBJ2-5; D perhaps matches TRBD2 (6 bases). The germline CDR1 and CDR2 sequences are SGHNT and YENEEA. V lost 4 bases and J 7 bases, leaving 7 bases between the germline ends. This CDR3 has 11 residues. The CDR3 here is CASSSGGTQYF. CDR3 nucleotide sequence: TGTGCCAGCAGCTCCGGGGGGACCCAGTACTTC. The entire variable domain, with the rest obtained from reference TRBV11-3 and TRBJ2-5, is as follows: EAGVVQSPRYKIIEKKQPVAFWCNPISGHNTLYWYLQNLGQGPELLIRYENEEAVDDSQLPKDRFSAERLKGVDSTLKIQPAELGDSAVYLCASSSGGTQYFGPGTRLLVL.

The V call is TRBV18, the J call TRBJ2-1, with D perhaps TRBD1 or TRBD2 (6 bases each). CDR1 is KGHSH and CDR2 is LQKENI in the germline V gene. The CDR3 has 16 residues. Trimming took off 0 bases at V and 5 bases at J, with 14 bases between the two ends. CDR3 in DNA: TGTGCCAGCTCACCACCCACAGGGAGGTCCCACAATGAGCAGTTCTTC. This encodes CASSPPTGRSHNEQFF.

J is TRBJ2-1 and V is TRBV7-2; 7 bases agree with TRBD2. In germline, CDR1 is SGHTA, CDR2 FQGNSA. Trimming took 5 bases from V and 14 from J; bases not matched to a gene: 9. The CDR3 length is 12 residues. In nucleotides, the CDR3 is TGTGCCAGCAGCCCCGGGACTCGGGAGGAGTTCTTC. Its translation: CASSPGTREEFF.

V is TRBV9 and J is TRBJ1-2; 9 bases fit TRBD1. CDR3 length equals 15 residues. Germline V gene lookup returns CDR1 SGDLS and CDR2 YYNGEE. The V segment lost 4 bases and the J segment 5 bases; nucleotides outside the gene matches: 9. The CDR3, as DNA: TGTGCCAGCAGCCCTCGGGTCGGGACAGGGTATGGCTACACCTTC. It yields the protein CASSPRVGTGYGYTF.

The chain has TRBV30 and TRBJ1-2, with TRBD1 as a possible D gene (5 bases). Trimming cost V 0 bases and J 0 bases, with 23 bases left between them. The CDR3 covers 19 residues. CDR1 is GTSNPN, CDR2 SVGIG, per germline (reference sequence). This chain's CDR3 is CAWSVQRMVGGVANYGYTF. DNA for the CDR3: TGTGCCTGGAGTGTACAAAGAATGGTTGGAGGGGTTGCTAACTATGGCTACACCTTC. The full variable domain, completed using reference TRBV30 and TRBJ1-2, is SQTIHQWPATLVQPVGSPLSLECTVEGTSNPNLYWYRQAAGRGLQLLFYSVGIGQISSEVPQNLSASRPQDRQFILSSKKLLLSDSGFYLCAWSVQRMVGGVANYGYTFGSGTRLTVV.

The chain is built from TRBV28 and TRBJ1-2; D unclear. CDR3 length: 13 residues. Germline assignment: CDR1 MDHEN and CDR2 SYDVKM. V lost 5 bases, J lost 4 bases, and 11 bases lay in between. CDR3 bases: TGTGCCAGCAGTCCTCCGGTGGGCTATGGCTACACCTTC. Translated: CASSPPVGYGYTF.